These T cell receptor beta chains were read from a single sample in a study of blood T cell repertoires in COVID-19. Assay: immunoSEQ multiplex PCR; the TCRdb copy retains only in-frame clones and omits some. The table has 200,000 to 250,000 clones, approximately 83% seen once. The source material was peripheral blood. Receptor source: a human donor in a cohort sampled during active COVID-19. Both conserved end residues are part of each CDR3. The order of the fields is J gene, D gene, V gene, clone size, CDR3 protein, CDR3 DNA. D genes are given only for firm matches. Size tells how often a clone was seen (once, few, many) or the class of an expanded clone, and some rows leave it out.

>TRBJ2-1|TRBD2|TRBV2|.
CASSRYGTSVTYNEQFF
TGTGCCAGCAGTCGTTATGGGACTAGCGTCACCTACAATGAGCAGTTCTTC
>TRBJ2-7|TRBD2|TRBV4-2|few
CASSSTGGRSYEQYF
TGTGCCAGCAGCTCGACGGGCGGGAGGTCCTACGAGCAGTACTTC
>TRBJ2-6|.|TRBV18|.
CASSPRDSRSGANVLTF
TGTGCCAGCTCACCGAGGGACTCCCGCTCTGGGGCCAACGTCCTGACTTTC
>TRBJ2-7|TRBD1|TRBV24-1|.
CATSDPGQGFNEQYF
TGTGCCACCAGTGATCCGGGACAGGGGTTCAACGAGCAGTACTTC
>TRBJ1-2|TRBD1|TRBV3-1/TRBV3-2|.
CASSQGLGTGIIVYGYTF
TGTGCCAGCAGCCAAGGATTAGGGACAGGGATCATCGTCTATGGCTACACCTTC
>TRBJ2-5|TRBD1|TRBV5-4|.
CASSLGFGTGGQETQYF
TGTGCCAGCAGCTTGGGGTTCGGGACAGGGGGTCAAGAGACCCAGTACTTC
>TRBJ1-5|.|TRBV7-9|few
CASSSGKGTAYNQPQHF
TGTGCCAGCAGCAGCGGTAAGGGCACAGCTTACAATCAGCCCCAGCATTTT
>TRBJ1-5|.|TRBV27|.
CASRLGAQQPQHF
TGTGCCAGCCGCCTGGGGGCGCAACAGCCCCAGCATTTT
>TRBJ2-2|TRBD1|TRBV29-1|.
CSVLNRGPNTGELFF
TGCAGCGTCCTGAACAGGGGTCCGAACACCGGGGAGCTGTTTTTT
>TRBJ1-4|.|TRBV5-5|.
CASSFGRGKNEKLFF
TGTGCCAGCAGCTTCGGACGGGGGAAGAATGAAAAACTGTTTTTT
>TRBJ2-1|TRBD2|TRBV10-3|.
CAISGLAGGSSYNEQFF
TGTGCCATCAGTGGACTAGCGGGGGGTAGCTCCTACAATGAGCAGTTCTTC
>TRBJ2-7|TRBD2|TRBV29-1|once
CSVEGLAGISPYEQYF
TGCAGCGTTGAAGGACTAGCGGGGATTTCTCCTTACGAGCAGTACTTC
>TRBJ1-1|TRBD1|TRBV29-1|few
CSVQGAWDTEAFF
TGCAGCGTCCAGGGGGCTTGGGACACTGAAGCTTTCTTT
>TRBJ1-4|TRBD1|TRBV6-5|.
CASTRGRGEKLFF
TGTGCCAGCACCAGGGGGAGAGGGGAAAAACTGTTTTTT
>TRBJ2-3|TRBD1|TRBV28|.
CATGTATDTQYF
TGTGCCACTGGGACAGCTACAGATACGCAGTATTTT
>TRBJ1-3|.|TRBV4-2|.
CASSQEGGHSGNTIYF
TGTGCCAGCAGCCAAGAGGGGGGTCACTCTGGAAACACCATATATTTT
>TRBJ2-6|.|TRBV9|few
CASSVGSSGANVLTF
TGTGCCAGCAGCGTTGGCAGCTCTGGGGCCAACGTCCTGACTTTC